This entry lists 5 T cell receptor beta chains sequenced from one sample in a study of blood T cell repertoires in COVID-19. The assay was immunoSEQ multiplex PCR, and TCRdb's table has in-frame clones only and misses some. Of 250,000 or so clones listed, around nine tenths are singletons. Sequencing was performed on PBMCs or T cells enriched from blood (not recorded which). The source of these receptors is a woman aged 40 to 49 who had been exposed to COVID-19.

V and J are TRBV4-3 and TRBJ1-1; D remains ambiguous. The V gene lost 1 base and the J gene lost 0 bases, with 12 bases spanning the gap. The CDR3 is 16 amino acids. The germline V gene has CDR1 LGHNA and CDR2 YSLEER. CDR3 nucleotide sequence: TGCGCCAGCAGCCAAGTCCTAGTGAGGATGAACACTGAAGCTTTCTTT. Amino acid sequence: CASSQVLVRMNTEAFF.

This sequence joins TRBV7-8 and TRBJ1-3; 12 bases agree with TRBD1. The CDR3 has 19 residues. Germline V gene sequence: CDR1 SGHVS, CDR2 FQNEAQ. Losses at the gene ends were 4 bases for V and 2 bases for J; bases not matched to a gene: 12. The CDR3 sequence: CASSSAWDRGPTAGNTIYF. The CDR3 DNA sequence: TGTGCCAGCAGCTCCGCTTGGGACAGGGGGCCCACGGCTGGAAACACCATATATTTT.

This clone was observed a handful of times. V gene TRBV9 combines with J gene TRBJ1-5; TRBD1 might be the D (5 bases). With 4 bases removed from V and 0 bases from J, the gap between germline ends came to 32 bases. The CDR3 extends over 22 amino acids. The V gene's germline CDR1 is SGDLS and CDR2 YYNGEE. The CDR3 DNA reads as TGTGCCAGCAGCCCGCCCTCAGGTGGACATTTGCTAAAACGTTATAGCAATCAGCCCCAGCATTTT. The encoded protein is CASSPPSGGHLLKRYSNQPQHF. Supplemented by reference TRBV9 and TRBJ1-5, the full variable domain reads DSGVTQTPKHLITATGQRVTLRCSPRSGDLSVYWYQQSLDQGLQFLIQYYNGEERAKGNILERFSAQQFPDLHSELNLSSLELGDSALYFCASSPPSGGHLLKRYSNQPQHFGDGTRLSIL.

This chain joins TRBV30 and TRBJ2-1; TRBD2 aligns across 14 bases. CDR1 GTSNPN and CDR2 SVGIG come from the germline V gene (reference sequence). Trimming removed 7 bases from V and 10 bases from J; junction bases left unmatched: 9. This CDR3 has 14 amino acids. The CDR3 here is CAFTGTSGGLEQFF. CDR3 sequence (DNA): TGTGCCTTCACCGGGACTAGCGGGGGTTTAGAGCAGTTCTTC.

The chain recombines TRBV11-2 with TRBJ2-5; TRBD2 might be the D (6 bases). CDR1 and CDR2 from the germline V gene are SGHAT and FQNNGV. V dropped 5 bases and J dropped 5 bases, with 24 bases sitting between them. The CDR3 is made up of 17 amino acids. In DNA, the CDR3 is TGTGCCAGCAGCCCATGGACTACCTACTTAACGGGGGAGACCCAGTACTTC. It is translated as CASSPWTTYLTGETQYF.